This TCR beta chain was found in a study of cytomegalovirus exposure and HLA in healthy donors. Findings and limits, study-wide: What a later analysis reportedly showed was that an Asian-associated ancestry cluster had fewer N-insertions than the approximately 700-donor mean. In a later analysis, approximately 15,000 TCR beta sequences were associated with HLA alleles at 0.05 false discovery rate. Cytomegalovirus status was reportedly diagnosed by the classifier with high specificity and sensitivity. Per a prior analysis, the majority of TCR beta V segments were productive roughly 90% or roughly 30% of the time.

To note about this clone: The target antigen is unknown.

Primers: 60 Vbeta forward and 13 Jbeta reverse. TCRdb keeps only in-frame clones here, not all; method: immunoSEQ multiplex PCR. Among approximately 100,000 clones listed, about 75% were seen once. This CDR3 has 19 residues. V lost 0 bases, J lost 4 bases, and 14 bases stayed unmatched. The V gene's germline CDR1 is SGHRS and CDR2 YFSETQ. The rearrangement uses TRBV5-1 and TRBJ2-3; 10 nucleotides match TRBD2. This TCR came from a woman between 40 and 50 years old in good health and CMV-seropositive. Sample: PBMCs. This CDR3 reads CASSLEGLAGVLQPDTQYF. CDR3 nucleotide sequence: TGCGCCAGCAGCTTGGAAGGGCTAGCGGGGGTGCTGCAACCAGATACGCAGTATTTT.